This TCR beta chain was identified during a study of T-cell reconstitution after alpha-beta-depleted transplantation in children. Unique molecular identifiers were incorporated into the prepared TCRbeta library. Using its own MiXCR run on the PCR reads, TCRdb lists one record per CDR3 protein. There are hundreds of thousands of distinct CDR3 sequences in the sample; around 9.6% occur only once, and 10% lies in the top ten. CDR1 is LNHNV, CDR2 YYDKDF, per germline (reference sequence). This CDR3 contains 14 residues. V lost 6 bases and J lost 2, with 12 bases in between. The material sequenced was PBMCs from the stem cell graft donor, taken from the stem cell graft. The rearrangement uses TRBV15 and TRBJ2-3; possible D gene TRBD1, 5 bases. The clonotype comes from a human donor who donated a stem cell graft to a child with SCID. Written as DNA, the CDR3 is TGTGCCACCAGGACAAAGGGGTACACAGATACGCAGTATTTT. It is translated as CATRTKGYTDTQYF.